A selection of T cell receptor beta chains follows, all from one sample in a study of cytomegalovirus exposure and HLA in healthy donors. Clones were read by immunoSEQ multiplex PCR, and TCRdb kept only the in-frame ones, dropping some. The profile shows 120,000 or so clones, 60% to 85% of them singletons. What was sequenced was PBMCs. The receptors stem from a woman between 40 and 55 years old in good health and CMV-seronegative. CDR3s leave out the opening cysteine and the closing phenylalanine or tryptophan. Clone size is stated in some rows and not others, as once, few, many or a class when expanded.

V: TRBV5-5
J: TRBJ2-7
size: NA
CDR3: ASSWGRGNEQY

V: TRBV6-6
J: TRBJ1-3
size: NA
CDR3: ASSLPVNTIY

V: TRBV6-1
J: TRBJ1-4
size: NA
CDR3: ASSVQGALTNEKLF

V: TRBV7-2
J: TRBJ1-2
size: few
CDR3: ASSPGGTYGYT

V: TRBV7-2
J: TRBJ2-1
size: NA
CDR3: ASSLGLPTYNEQF

V: TRBV6-6
J: TRBJ1-5
size: NA
CDR3: ASSGGQPQH

V: TRBV11-3
J: TRBJ2-1
size: NA
CDR3: ASSSTGAGNNEQF

V: TRBV6-5
J: TRBJ2-3
size: once
CDR3: ASSYGTSPLTDTQY

V: TRBV19
J: TRBJ2-5
size: NA
CDR3: ASSIPTGGSETQY

V: TRBV4-1
J: TRBJ2-3
size: NA
CDR3: ASSPYKGLAGGPTDTQY

V: TRBV5-4
J: TRBJ2-7
size: NA
CDR3: ASSAGAGTSSYEQY

V: TRBV9
J: TRBJ2-3
size: NA
CDR3: ASSVSGVDTQY

V: TRBV19
J: TRBJ2-3
size: NA
CDR3: ASSMVATRTDTQY

V: TRBV27
J: TRBJ2-3
size: NA
CDR3: ATSGVVTSTDTQY